These T cell receptor beta chains were read from a single sample in a study of shared clonotypes between healthy human individuals. Sequencing used immunoSEQ multiplex PCR; TCRdb keeps in-frame clones, though not all of them. The table has about 1.5 million clones, 98% seen once. The sequenced material came from naive CD4+ T cells sorted from blood. All receptors come from a man younger than 45 in good health. CDR3s include the opening cysteine and the closing phenylalanine or tryptophan. Each record gives: J gene, clone size, V gene, CDR3 length, D gene, CDR3 DNA, CDR3 protein. A D gene is named only where the DNA matches it firmly. Some rows mark clone size as missing; the rest say once, few, many or name a class of expanded clone.

j_call: TRBJ2-1; clone_size: NA; v_call: TRBV6-4; cdr3_length: 14; d_call: TRBD2; cdr3_nt: TGTGCCAGCAGAGGACTAGCGGGAGATAATGAGCAGTTCTTC; cdr3_aa: CASRGLAGDNEQFF
j_call: TRBJ1-2; clone_size: NA; v_call: TRBV27; cdr3_length: 13; d_call: NA; cdr3_nt: TGTGCCAGCAGTTTGGGCGGACTCTATGGCTACACCTTC; cdr3_aa: CASSLGGLYGYTF
j_call: TRBJ2-5; clone_size: NA; v_call: TRBV6-6; cdr3_length: 15; d_call: NA; cdr3_nt: TGTGCCAGCACCCGAGCCCGGGGAGGTGAAGAGACCCAGTACTTC; cdr3_aa: CASTRARGGEETQYF
j_call: TRBJ1-5; clone_size: once; v_call: TRBV5-8; cdr3_length: 13; d_call: NA; cdr3_nt: TGTGCCAGCAGGCACCAGCGGAATCAGCCCCAGCATTTT; cdr3_aa: CASRHQRNQPQHF
j_call: TRBJ1-1; clone_size: NA; v_call: TRBV7-9; cdr3_length: 14; d_call: NA; cdr3_nt: TGTGCCAGCAGCTTTGAGCTCGGGAACACTGAAGCTTTCTTT; cdr3_aa: CASSFELGNTEAFF
j_call: TRBJ2-5; clone_size: NA; v_call: TRBV2; cdr3_length: 12; d_call: NA; cdr3_nt: TGTGCCAGCAGTGAAAGGGAAGAGACCCAGTACTTC; cdr3_aa: CASSEREETQYF
j_call: TRBJ2-2; clone_size: NA; v_call: TRBV20-1; cdr3_length: 11; d_call: NA; cdr3_nt: TGCAGTGCAAGAGGGACCGGGGAGCTGTTTTTT; cdr3_aa: CSARGTGELFF
j_call: TRBJ2-2; clone_size: NA; v_call: TRBV10-1; cdr3_length: 14; d_call: NA; cdr3_nt: TGCGCCAGCAGGCGGGACGGCAACACCGGGGAGCTGTTTTTT; cdr3_aa: CASRRDGNTGELFF
j_call: TRBJ1-2; clone_size: NA; v_call: TRBV5-4; cdr3_length: 11; d_call: NA; cdr3_nt: TGTGCCAGCAGCTCGGCTCTGGGCTACACCTTC; cdr3_aa: CASSSALGYTF
j_call: TRBJ2-7; clone_size: NA; v_call: TRBV6-1; cdr3_length: 18; d_call: TRBD2; cdr3_nt: TGTGCCAGCAGTGCCCATAGAGGAGGGACTAGCATTACGAATGAGCAGTACTTC; cdr3_aa: CASSAHRGGTSITNEQYF
j_call: TRBJ2-2; clone_size: NA; v_call: TRBV27; cdr3_length: 18; d_call: TRBD2; cdr3_nt: TGTGCCAGCAGTTTGTATGCAAGGACTAGCGGGAACACCGGGGAGCTGTTTTTT; cdr3_aa: CASSLYARTSGNTGELFF
j_call: TRBJ2-2; clone_size: NA; v_call: TRBV27; cdr3_length: 15; d_call: TRBD1; cdr3_nt: TGTGCCAGCAGTCCGGGACAGGGAATCACCGGGGAGCTGTTTTTT; cdr3_aa: CASSPGQGITGELFF
j_call: TRBJ1-2; clone_size: NA; v_call: TRBV7-9; cdr3_length: 15; d_call: NA; cdr3_nt: TGTGCCACCCAGAACGAGCCAGGGAGGCGGAATGGCTACACCTTC; cdr3_aa: CATQNEPGRRNGYTF
j_call: TRBJ2-4; clone_size: NA; v_call: TRBV5-1; cdr3_length: 14; d_call: NA; cdr3_nt: TGCGCCAGCAGCTTGGGAACCCGTTTAGGCATTCAGTACTTC; cdr3_aa: CASSLGTRLGIQYF